This TCR beta chain was sequenced for a study of CD8 T cells in ankylosing spondylitis. Study-wide results and caveats: Ankylosing spondylitis blood appeared to carry a characteristic TCR beta motif of 7 or 8 highly homologous variants. Significantly higher representation of disease-linked clones was reported for matched ankylosing spondylitis synovial fluid.

TCRdb reprocessed the 5' RACE reads via MiXCR and lists one record per CDR3 protein. The sample lists some 270,000 distinct CDR3 sequences, 30% to 35% occurring once. This clonotype showed up just a few times. No antigen is known for it. The sequenced sample consisted of blood, either unsorted or a sorted T cell fraction (not recorded which). The receptor comes from a male donor with ankylosing spondylitis or in good health (not recorded which).

The CDR3 sequence is CASSWRGGSSSTDTQYF. CDR3 in DNA: TGTGCCAGCAGTTGGCGGGGGGGGAGTTCTAGCACAGATACGCAGTATTTT. This chain joins TRBV12-3 or TRBV12-4 and TRBJ2-3; the match to TRBD2 covers 9 bases. There are 17 residues in the CDR3. The V segment lost 4 bases and the J segment 0 bases; nucleotides outside the gene matches: 8.